The sequence of this T cell receptor (beta chain) was determined in a study of identical twins. This clonotype was counted a single time. Antigen specificity is unknown. General study points: Models, which agreed with sharing between unrelated individuals, nonetheless underestimated the out-of-frame TCR alpha sharing seen in monozygotic twins. Low generation-probability sequences were in excess among twin-shared out-of-frame alpha sequences.

The CDR3 loop spans 13 amino acids. V was cut by 3 bases and J by 5 bases, with 10 bases left in between. In germline, CDR1 is MNHEY, CDR2 SVGAGI. TCRdb re-derived calls from the 5' RACE reads in MiXCR, one entry per CDR3 protein. Of 540,000 or so distinct CDR3 sequences in the sample, around 20% were seen once. These sequences were also reported in another study, on yellow fever vaccine responses in identical twins.

Material: CD4+ T cells sorted from blood. This sequence joins TRBV6-5 and TRBJ1-2; D not certain. This sequence originates from a woman younger than 30 in good health. The CDR3 region is CASSYNMAYGYTF. The CDR3 nucleotides are TGTGCCAGCAGTTATAATATGGCTTATGGCTACACCTTC.